These T cell receptor beta chains were read from a single sample in a study of long-term antiretroviral therapy in people with HIV. Only in-frame clones appear in the TCRdb table, and some are missing; sequencing was by immunoSEQ multiplex PCR. Of about 30,000 clones listed, about 87% are singletons. Material: unsorted PBMCs, obtained 3.2 years before starting antiretroviral therapy. Every receptor here comes from a man in his fifties or sixties with HIV. Both conserved end residues are part of each CDR3. The order of the fields is CDR3 protein, CDR3 DNA, J gene, V gene, D gene, clone size. D genes are given only for firm matches. Part of the rows lack a size; the others show once, few, many or a class for expanded clones.

CSGQTGAPGPF | TGCAGTGGACAAACAGGGGCTCCCGGCCCCTTC | TRBJ1-2 | TRBV20-1 | TRBD1 | .
CASSPSTGYEQYF | TGTGCCAGTAGCCCTTCTACAGGGTACGAGCAGTACTTC | TRBJ2-7 | TRBV19 | . | .
CASSFPITGPSTGELFF | TGTGCCAGCAGTTTCCCCATCACAGGGCCCAGCACCGGGGAGCTGTTTTTT | TRBJ2-2 | TRBV28 | . | .
CASSDSGTDQPQHF | TGTGCCAGCAGTGACTCAGGGACGGATCAGCCCCAGCATTTT | TRBJ1-5 | TRBV2 | . | .
CASSLRRGLSEKLFF | TGTGCCAGCAGCTTACGCAGGGGGTTGAGTGAAAAACTGTTTTTT | TRBJ1-4 | TRBV7-9 | TRBD1 | .
CASSLSAGQSYEQYF | TGTGCCAGTAGTCTATCTGCAGGACAGTCCTACGAGCAGTACTTC | TRBJ2-7 | TRBV19 | . | .
CASSLASPQGYTF | TGTGCCAGCAGCTTAGCTTCGCCACAGGGCTACACCTTC | TRBJ1-2 | TRBV7-9 | . | once
CASSPPAKNIQYF | TGTGCCAGCAGTCCCCCTGCCAAAAACATTCAGTACTTC | TRBJ2-4 | TRBV6-6 | . | .
CASSHPGVSENTIYF | TGTGCCAGCAGCCACCCCGGGGTCTCAGAAAACACCATATATTTT | TRBJ1-3 | TRBV11-2 | . | .
CASSRTGGNHQPQHF | TGTGCCAGCAGCCGGACAGGGGGGAATCATCAGCCCCAGCATTTT | TRBJ1-5 | TRBV6-6 | TRBD1 | .
CASSEPWDRSEAFF | TGCGCCAGCAGTGAGCCTTGGGACAGGAGTGAAGCTTTCTTT | TRBJ1-1 | TRBV10-2 | TRBD1 | .
CSAARGGQETQYF | TGCAGCGCAGCTAGAGGGGGGCAAGAGACCCAGTACTTC | TRBJ2-5 | TRBV29-1 | . | .
CAISRTEPTPLIF | TGTGCCATCAGTCGGACAGAACCTACCCCCTTAATCTTT | TRBJ1-1 | TRBV10-3 | . | once
CASSFAAESGDEQFF | TGTGCCAGCAGCTTCGCGGCCGAATCAGGGGATGAGCAGTTCTTC | TRBJ2-1 | TRBV7-6 | . | .
CASSLAGGLDTQYF | TGTGCCAGCAGTTTAGCGGGGGGGCTGGATACGCAGTATTTT | TRBJ2-3 | TRBV9 | TRBD2 | .